This T cell receptor (beta chain) comes out of a study of blood T cells in healthy people across ages. Study-level results: PBMC samples, being unsorted, prevented any conclusive comparison of naive and antigen-experienced cells.

Sample-barcoded 5' priming and a J-beta primer mix drove a second PCR of roughly 7 to 11 cycles. Per-sample output comprised a minimum of 2.5 million paired-end reads containing CDR3. TCRdb re-derived calls from the 5' RACE reads in MiXCR, one entry per CDR3 protein. The sample has around 650,000 distinct CDR3 sequences; 32% are singletons. The CDR3 sequence is 15 residues long. The germline V gene encodes CDR1 DFQATT and CDR2 SNEGSKA (reference sequence). There were at least 5.5 micrograms of total RNA extracted from every sample. The sample holds a few counts of this clonotype. Its specificity is unknown. Being one base from a much bigger clone, this may be a read error.

The chain recombines TRBV20-1 with TRBJ2-1; D may correspond to TRBD1 or TRBD2 (5 bases each). The end of the DNA aligns better with TRBJ2-7, so the J call may be wrong. The sequenced sample was blood. The receptor comes from a woman older than 75 in good health. For the CDR3, the DNA is TGCAGTGCTAGTCGGGACCAAGAGGCTAACAATGAGCAGTACTTC. Translation: CSASRDQEANNEQYF.